One sample yielded the 20 T cell receptor beta chains listed below, sequenced in a study of T-cell memory formation after mild COVID-19. TCRdb analysed the 5' RACE reads with MiXCR anew, one entry per CDR3 protein. The sample records about 390,000 distinct CDR3 sequences, around a sixth being singletons. Sample: PBMCs or a T cell subset sorted from them (not recorded which). The receptor set was obtained from a man between 18 and 29 years old who had mild COVID-19 (a few samples of this study predate the infection). Cell type and time point are not known.

The chain carries TRBV4-3 and TRBJ1-4, with D unclear. There are 16 residues in the CDR3. Looked up from germline, CDR1 is LGHNA and CDR2 is YSLEER. V lost 1 base, J lost 8 bases, and 17 bases lay in between. CDR3: CASSQVSGEGDEKLFF. The CDR3 DNA follows: TGCGCCAGCAGCCAAGTTAGCGGGGAGGGAGACGAAAAACTGTTTTTT.

This clonotype was detected once. V gene TRBV20-1 combines with J gene TRBJ2-7; D is possibly TRBD1 or TRBD2 (5 bases each). Trimming pared 6 bases from V and 3 bases from J, leaving 18 bases between. The CDR3 runs 14 residues. The germline V gene has CDR1 DFQATT and CDR2 SNEGSKA (reference sequence). The CDR3 here is CSARDGKGNYEQYV. Written as DNA, the CDR3 is TGCAGTGCCAGGGACGGAAAGGGAAACTACGAGCAGTACGTC.

This clonotype was recorded many times. The rearrangement joins TRBV5-1 to TRBJ2-7, with TRBD2 matching 14 bases. CDR1 is SGHRS, CDR2 YFSETQ, per germline. CDR3 size: 16 residues. V shed 4 bases and J 2 bases; nucleotides not matched to a gene: 5. CDR3 protein: CASSPGLAGGPYEQYF. The CDR3 bases are TGCGCCAGCAGCCCTGGACTAGCGGGAGGACCCTACGAGCAGTACTTC.

The chain recombines TRBV12-3 or TRBV12-4 with TRBJ2-1; D could derive from TRBD1 or TRBD2 (6 bases each). The V and J ends lost 5 bases and 8 bases respectively, with 22 bases between them. This CDR3 contains 16 residues. CDR3 nucleotides: TGTGCCAGCAGTCCCCCGATTGGTATTGGGGGGCATGAGCAGTTCTTC. Translated, it gives CASSPPIGIGGHEQFF.

This clonotype was observed a few times. The V call is TRBV23-1, the J call TRBJ1-1; TRBD1 aligns across 7 bases. TRBV23-1 is marked as an open reading frame, function uncertain. V dropped 3 bases and J dropped 1; count of bases not matched to a gene: 17. This CDR3 is 19 amino acids long. CDR3 DNA: TGCGCCAGCAGTCATCCCCAACCTGACAGGGCCAGGAAGAACACTGAAGCTTTCTTT. Translating it yields CASSHPQPDRARKNTEAFF.

The sample holds many counts of this clonotype. The rearrangement joins TRBV2 to TRBJ2-4, with 7 bases matching TRBD2. Trimming took 6 bases from V and 1 from J; bases not matched to a gene: 9. CDR3 length equals 16 residues. The germline gives CDR1 SNHLY, CDR2 FYNNEI. The CDR3 reads CASSPGREGAKNIQYF. CDR3 coding DNA: TGTGCCAGCAGCCCCGGCAGGGAGGGTGCCAAAAACATTCAGTACTTC. The entire variable domain, with the rest obtained from reference TRBV2 and TRBJ2-4, is as follows: EPEVTQTPSHQVTQMGQEVILRCVPISNHLYFYWYRQILGQKVEFLVSFYNNEISEKSEIFDDQFSVERPDGSNFTLKIRSTKLEDSAMYFCASSPGREGAKNIQYFGAGTRLSVL.

This clonotype was recorded a few times. V and J are TRBV4-3 and TRBJ2-3; D may be TRBD2 (6 bases). V shed 2 bases and J shed 1 base, with 10 bases lying between them. The CDR3 consists of 15 residues. From germline, CDR1 is LGHNA and CDR2 YSLEER. CDR3 bases: TGCGCCAGCAGCCAATGGGGGGATGGCACAGATACGCAGTATTTT. Protein: CASSQWGDGTDTQYF.

This rearrangement joins TRBV7-2 to TRBJ2-3, with unresolved D. The CDR3 length is 13 residues. Germline CDR1 reads SGHTA; CDR2 reads FQGNSA. V shed 7 bases and J shed 1 base, with 9 bases lying between them. DNA of the CDR3: TGTGCCAGCACCAAACAGCGCACAGATACGCAGTATTTT. Protein sequence: CASTKQRTDTQYF.

This clonotype has a handful of counts. V and J are TRBV6-2 or TRBV6-3 and TRBJ2-1, with a possible D match to TRBD2 (7 bases). V dropped 8 bases and J dropped 4 bases, with 18 bases sitting between them. The CDR3 contains 15 residues. Germline V lookup: CDR1 MNHEY, CDR2 SVGEGT. CDR3 nucleotides: TGTGCCAGCGTGGACATCGGGGGGCCATACAATGAGCAGTTCTTC. Translation: CASVDIGGPYNEQFF.

This clonotype was picked up a small number of times. The chain employs TRBV4-1 and TRBJ2-4, with a tentative D call TRBD2 (7 bases). The V end lost 1 base, the J end lost 0 bases, and 16 bases lay between the germline ends. CDR1 is MGHRA and CDR2 is YSYEKL in the germline V gene. The CDR3 consists of 18 residues. This chain's CDR3 is CASSQGLAEGEAKNIQYF. In nucleotides, the CDR3 is TGCGCCAGCAGCCAAGGACTAGCTGAGGGGGAAGCCAAAAACATTCAGTACTTC.

The rearrangement joins TRBV19 to TRBJ2-7, with a possible D match to TRBD1 (6 bases). This CDR3 comprises 16 residues. The V end lost 3 bases, the J end lost 0 bases, and 15 bases lay between the germline ends. Germline CDR1 LNHDA, CDR2 SQIVND (reference sequence). The CDR3 coding sequence is TGTGCCAGTAGTATTTTGGGGAGACAGGTCTCCTACGAGCAGTACTTC. It encodes CASSILGRQVSYEQYF.

A few counts support this clonotype. The chain recombines TRBV5-4 with TRBJ2-5; tentatively, D is TRBD1 or TRBD2 (5 bases each). In germline, CDR1 is SGHNT, CDR2 YYREEE (reference sequence). Trimming left V 4 bases short and J 5 bases short, with 18 bases between. The CDR3 extends over 15 amino acids. The CDR3 DNA is TGTGCCAGCAGCCAAGGGACCCGGGCAATGGAGACCCAGTACTTC. Translation gives CASSQGTRAMETQYF.

The chain is built from TRBV2 and TRBJ1-1, with D perhaps TRBD1 (5 bases). With 1 base removed from V and 10 bases from J, the gap between germline ends came to 10 bases. The germline V gene encodes CDR1 SNHLY and CDR2 FYNNEI. The CDR3 loop spans 12 amino acids. CDR3 loop: CASSEELTGAFF. The CDR3 nucleotides read TGTGCCAGCAGTGAAGAGCTAACAGGAGCTTTCTTT.

The V and J genes are TRBV7-9 and TRBJ2-7, with a tentative D call TRBD1 (6 bases). Germline CDR1 and CDR2: SEHNR and FQNEAQ (reference sequence). V was shortened by 5 bases and J by 4 bases, with 12 bases between the two germline ends. The CDR3 has 13 residues. CDR3 in DNA: TGTGCCAGCAGCCCAGGACAGCCTTACGAGCAGTACGTC. This codes for CASSPGQPYEQYV.

This sequence joins TRBV5-1 and TRBJ1-5; maybe TRBD1 (5 bases). V was cut by 4 bases and J by 5 bases, with 10 bases left in between. The CDR3 extends over 13 amino acids. Per germline, CDR1 SGHRS and CDR2 YFSETQ. The CDR3 here is CASSGGDDQPQHF. CDR3 in DNA: TGCGCCAGCAGCGGGGGGGACGATCAGCCCCAGCATTTT.

This clonotype turned up a few times. This rearrangement joins TRBV7-3 to TRBJ2-7; 7 bases map to TRBD1. V trimming: 5 bases; J trimming: 3 bases; junction bases outside the gene matches: 7. The CDR3 extends over 14 amino acids. Germline V gene lookup returns CDR1 SGHTA and CDR2 FQGTGA. CDR3 coding DNA: TGTGCCAGCAGCCCAACAGGGGATGGCTACGAGCAGTACTTC. Protein product: CASSPTGDGYEQYF.

This clonotype was picked up a small number of times. V and J are TRBV9 and TRBJ2-1; D is unresolved. Trimming left V 0 bases short and J 10 bases short, with 11 bases between. The germline CDR1 and CDR2 sequences are SGDLS and YYNGEE. This CDR3 spans 13 amino acids. CDR3 residues: CASSVGAVGEQFF. The DNA for the CDR3 is TGTGCCAGCAGCGTAGGGGCCGTGGGAGAGCAGTTCTTC.

V and J are TRBV7-2 and TRBJ1-2; 7 bases line up with TRBD1. V gave up 5 bases and J gave up 8 bases; unmatched junction bases: 8. This CDR3 comprises 13 residues. Germline V gene sequence: CDR1 SGHTA, CDR2 FQGNSA. CDR3 in DNA: TGTGCCAGCAGCACCCGGACAGGAGAAGGCTACACCTTC. Translating it yields CASSTRTGEGYTF.

There are a few counts of this clonotype. The chain carries TRBV4-1 and TRBJ2-3, with 7 bases that match TRBD1. The CDR3 loop spans 15 amino acids. Germline-derived CDR1 and CDR2 are MGHRA and YSYEKL. V trimming: 5 bases; J trimming: 0 bases; junction bases outside the gene matches: 5. Here the CDR3 reads CASSMYRGSTDTQYF. In DNA form, the CDR3 reads TGCGCCAGCAGCATGTACAGGGGTAGCACAGATACGCAGTATTTT.

The gene calls are TRBV3-1 and TRBJ2-5; no firm D call. There are 11 residues in the CDR3. Germline lookup yields CDR1 LGHDT and CDR2 YNNKEL (reference sequence). The V end lost 1 base, the J end lost 14 bases, and 11 bases lay between the germline ends. The CDR3, as DNA: TGTGCCAGCAGCCAAGCCGGTCACACTTACTTC. It is translated as CASSQAGHTYF.